This TCR beta chain was sequenced in a study of cytomegalovirus exposure and HLA in healthy donors. 13 Jbeta primers and 60 Vbeta primers were used for the PCR. TCRdb keeps only in-frame clones here, not all; method: immunoSEQ multiplex PCR. Altogether roughly 130,000 clones are present, around 69% being singletons, with the ten largest covering approximately 2.6%. Trimming stripped 0 bases from V and 4 bases from J, with 9 bases between. This CDR3 spans 14 amino acids. Germline V lookup: CDR1 SEHNR, CDR2 FQNEAQ (reference sequence). The chain has TRBV7-9 and TRBJ1-2; perhaps TRBD1 as D (5 bases). What was sequenced was PBMCs. The origin of this receptor is a human donor in good health. CDR3: CASSLAGASYGYTF. In nucleotides, the CDR3 is TGTGCCAGCAGCTTAGCAGGGGCAAGCTATGGCTACACCTTC.